Listed below are T cell receptor beta chains from one sample, sequenced in a study of cytomegalovirus exposure and HLA in healthy donors. Using immunoSEQ multiplex PCR, the repertoire was profiled, and TCRdb retains in-frame clones only, with some absent. The table records about 150,000 clones, approximately 80% of them present only once. The specimen sequenced was PBMCs. The receptors originated from a male donor in good health and CMV-seropositive. Both conserved end residues are part of each CDR3. Fields, in order: D gene, clone size, V gene, J gene, CDR3 DNA, CDR3 protein. D genes are given only for firm matches. Expanded clones get a size class; other rows say once, few or many, or leave the size out.

TRBD2	.	TRBV27	TRBJ2-7	TGTGCCAGCAGTGAAAGGACTAGCGGGAAGGGCGAGCAGTACTTC	CASSERTSGKGEQYF
.	.	TRBV19	TRBJ2-7	TGTGCCAGTAGTATCCCCAACAGGGCCAACGAGCAGTACTTC	CASSIPNRANEQYF
TRBD1	.	TRBV7-6	TRBJ1-2	TGTGCCAGCAGCTTTAAGGGGGCGAATACTAACTATGGCTACACCTTC	CASSFKGANTNYGYTF
.	.	TRBV14	TRBJ2-7	TGTGCCAGCAGCCAGGACGGACAGGGACTAACGCACTCCTACGAGCAGTACTTC	CASSQDGQGLTHSYEQYF
.	.	TRBV5-1	TRBJ2-3	TGCGCCAGCAGCTTGGGGACTGGCACAGATACGCAGTATTTT	CASSLGTGTDTQYF
.	.	TRBV6-4	TRBJ1-1	TGTGCCAGCAGCCCCTGGGGGGGGACGAACACTGAAGCTTTCTTT	CASSPWGGTNTEAFF
.	.	TRBV18	TRBJ1-5	TGTGCCAGCTCACCCTCGGGGGGTGCTGATCAGCCCCAGCATTTT	CASSPSGGADQPQHF
.	once	TRBV7-9	TRBJ2-5	TGTGCCAGCAGCTTAGCCGTAGCGGGACAGGAGACCCAGTACTTC	CASSLAVAGQETQYF
.	.	TRBV19	TRBJ2-1	TGTGCCAGTACCAGACACGAGTACAATGAGCAGTTCTTC	CASTRHEYNEQFF
.	.	TRBV4-1	TRBJ1-2	TGCGCCAGCAGCCAAGGGTGGGGCCTGGCAGGCTATGGCTACACCTTC	CASSQGWGLAGYGYTF
.	few	TRBV30	TRBJ1-5	TGTGCCTGGAGTGTGGGCATCGGGGGGAATCAGCCCCAGCATTTT	CAWSVGIGGNQPQHF
.	.	TRBV28	TRBJ2-2	TGTGCCAGCAGTACCACAACCGGGGAGCTGTTTTTT	CASSTTTGELFF
.	.	TRBV28	TRBJ2-3	TGTGCCAGCAAAAGAGATGGCACAGATACGCAGTATTTT	CASKRDGTDTQYF
TRBD1	.	TRBV5-1	TRBJ2-2	TGCGCCAGCAGCTTGCCAGGGGGTTACACCGGGGAGCTGTTTTTT	CASSLPGGYTGELFF
.	once	TRBV7-9	TRBJ1-1	TGTGCCAGCAGCCCCTTGACAGGCTCGAACACTGAAGCTTTCTTT	CASSPLTGSNTEAFF